This T cell receptor beta chain appears in the sequencing data of a study of blood T cell repertoires in COVID-19. Sequencing was performed with immunoSEQ multiplex PCR; in TCRdb, only in-frame clones are kept and a portion is missing. The sample lists approximately 160,000 clones; around 87% were seen once. Germline CDR1 and CDR2: GTSNPN and SVGIG (reference sequence). The germline V and J ends were trimmed by 4 bases and 8 bases, with 14 bases remaining between them. The CDR3 has 13 residues. The chain joins TRBV30 to TRBJ1-4; D is unclear. What was sequenced was peripheral blood. The clonotype originates from a man aged 55-75 years with COVID-19, enrolled during active disease. CDR3 DNA: TGTGCCTGGACCCCATCCGGGTTGGAAAAACTGTTTTTT. This codes for CAWTPSGLEKLFF.